This T cell receptor beta chain appears in the sequencing data of a study of blood T cell repertoires in COVID-19 (dated by TCRdb to the early 2020s). Some background on the complete study: Samples covering the acute and convalescent phases of COVID-19 were provided by collaborators in the United States, Italy and Spain. The material from the prospective study consisted of cDNA or gDNA derived from T cells, B-cell-depleted T cells, or PBMCs. The repertoires were released in a freely available public database intended as a resource for research on the immune response to SARS-CoV-2. Subjects who had been exposed to COVID-19, were actively infected with it, or had recovered from it provided the deeply sampled blood TCRbeta repertoires that made up the dataset. Sample metadata almost always included a de-identified subject ID, COVID-19 status, age in years and sex. Where available, HLA class I and class II types were taken from metadata supplied by the sample provider and were not determined by assay-based typing. The samples were drawn from the first 160 participants of the ongoing ImmuneRACE study and from 950 to 1,500 subjects provided by 6 global collaborators.

Via the germline V gene, CDR1 is SGHVS and CDR2 FQNEAQ. From the cysteine up to the phenylalanine, the CDR3 has a length of 14 residues. Only the CDR3 region is kept as DNA, spanning 42 bases read in frame from base 1. V trim: 5 bases; J trim: 3 bases; unmatched bases: 6. TCRbeta CDR3 regions were amplified from genomic DNA by means of the immunoSEQ Assay, a bias-controlled multiplex PCR. In the paper's pipeline: Within the assay, amplification of reference gene primers was used to estimate how many nucleated cells each sample contained. Sequence reads were collapsed and filtered to measure the absolute abundance of every unique TCRbeta CDR3 rearrangement. Productive Simpson clonality was computed per sample as the square root of Simpson's diversity index over productive rearrangements. The clones in this table, taken by TCRdb from immuneACCESS, are in-frame only. Not every clone is retained; where verified, under half of the shortfall comes from an unresolved V gene, and the cause of the rest is unknown. From that table come the V and J calls and clone size; the DNA was used to work out D and trimming. The sample table records tens of thousands of clones; more than 70% of these occur just once. The ten largest make up less than 4.5% of the sample.

Overall results and qualifications from the work: How much clinical and demographic metadata was included differed by source and by participant, and the metadata was provided uncurated.

Comment on this clone: The target of this receptor is not known. Base qualities are missing; no much larger clone stands one base away.

Whole blood was collected in K2EDTA tubes by collaborating institutions according to the institutions' own protocols. For TCRbeta analysis, collaborator samples were shipped as frozen whole blood, as isolated PBMCs, or as DNA extracted from either sample type. This sequence uses TRBV7-8 and TRBJ1-1, with 7 junctional bases fitting TRBD1. This TCR came from a man in his sixties with acute or convalescent COVID-19. What was sequenced was peripheral blood. In nucleotides, the sequence is TGTGCCAGCAGCCCTCGGGGACAGCACACTGAAGCTTTCTTT. It translates as CASSPRGQHTEAFF.